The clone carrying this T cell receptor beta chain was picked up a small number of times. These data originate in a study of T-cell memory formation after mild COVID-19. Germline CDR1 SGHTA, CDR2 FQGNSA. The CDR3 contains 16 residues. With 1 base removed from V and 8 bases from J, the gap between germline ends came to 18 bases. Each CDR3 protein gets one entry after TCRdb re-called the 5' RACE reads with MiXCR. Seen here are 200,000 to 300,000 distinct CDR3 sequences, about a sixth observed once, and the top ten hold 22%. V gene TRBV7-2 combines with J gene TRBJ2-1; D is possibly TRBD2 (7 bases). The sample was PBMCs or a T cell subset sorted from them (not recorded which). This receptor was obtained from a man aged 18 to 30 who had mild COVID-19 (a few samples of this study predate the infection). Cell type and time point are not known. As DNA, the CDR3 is TGTGCCAGCAGCTTAGATTCGGGGGGCCTCGTATATGAGCAGTTCTTC. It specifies CASSLDSGGLVYEQFF.